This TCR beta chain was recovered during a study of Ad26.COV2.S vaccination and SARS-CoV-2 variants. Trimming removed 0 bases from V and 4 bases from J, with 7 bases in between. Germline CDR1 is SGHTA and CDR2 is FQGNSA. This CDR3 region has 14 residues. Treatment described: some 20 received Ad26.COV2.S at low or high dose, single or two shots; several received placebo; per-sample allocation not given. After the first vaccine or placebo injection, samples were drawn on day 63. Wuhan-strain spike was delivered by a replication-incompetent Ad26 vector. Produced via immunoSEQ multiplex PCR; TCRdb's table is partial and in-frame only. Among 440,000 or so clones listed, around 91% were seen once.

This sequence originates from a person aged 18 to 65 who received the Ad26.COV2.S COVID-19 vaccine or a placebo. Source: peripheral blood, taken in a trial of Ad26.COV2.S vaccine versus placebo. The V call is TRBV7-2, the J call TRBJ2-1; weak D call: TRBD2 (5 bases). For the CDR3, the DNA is TGTGCCAGCAGCTTAGCACGGGAATACAATGAGCAGTTCTTC. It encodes CASSLAREYNEQFF.